This TCR beta chain was obtained from a study of T cells in Graves' hyperthyroidism and ophthalmopathy. Study results and limitations: Using 13 V-J features, a model discriminated ophthalmopathy from stable hyperthyroidism. Within blood appeared most thyroid clonotypes that had expanded above 0.001. Prediction of ophthalmopathy progression came a median around 6 months pre-onset.

Trimming took off 6 bases at V and 7 bases at J, with 13 bases between the two ends. The CDR3 length is 13 residues. The investigators amplified TCR beta CDR3 regions from RNA transcripts. Primed by the HTBI set, a first-round RT-PCR was run on the TCR CDR3. TCRdb fed the multiplex PCR reads into MiXCR, producing one record per CDR3 protein. The data contain 460,000 or so distinct CDR3 sequences, 13% to 15% of them singletons. This clonotype occurred many times. Antigen unknown. An absence of ophthalmopathy progression within 18 months meant stable Graves' hyperthyroidism. This chain uses TRBV12-3 or TRBV12-4 with TRBJ1-5, with D maybe TRBD1 (5 bases). Input material: blood. The TCR sequence derives from a woman aged 18-30 years with Graves' hyperthyroidism. CDR3 sequence: CASRPWDSQPQHF. CDR3 coding DNA: TGTGCCAGCAGACCCTGGGACTCACAGCCCCAGCATTTT.